This T cell receptor beta chain was captured in a study of T cell responses to AZD1222 COVID-19 vaccine. Study details: Second-dose recipients at about 4 or about 12 weeks were treated as one pooled group. General study points: Unmutated variant regions are reportedly targeted by nearly half of spike-specific TCRs. Two doses of AZD1222 preceded a rise in Spike-specific TCR breadth and depth. The sample set comprised mostly white British donors with more females, and clonal diversity was possibly underestimated.

As for this clone: Its specificity is not known.

Sequencing used immunoSEQ multiplex PCR; TCRdb keeps in-frame clones, though not all of them. The sample has about 150,000 clones; roughly 92% are singletons. The CDR3 sequence is 11 residues long. The ends were cut back, 9 bases at V and 8 bases at J, with 10 bases in the middle. The germline V gene encodes CDR1 ENHRY and CDR2 SYGVKD. Sequences were derived from peripheral blood, sampled on day 0 of AZD1222 vaccination. J is TRBJ1-4 and V is TRBV10-3, with D uncertain. This clonotype was obtained from an adult in good health. The chain's CDR3 is CAIRSGEKLFF. DNA of the CDR3: TGTGCCATAAGAAGCGGGGAAAAACTGTTTTTT.